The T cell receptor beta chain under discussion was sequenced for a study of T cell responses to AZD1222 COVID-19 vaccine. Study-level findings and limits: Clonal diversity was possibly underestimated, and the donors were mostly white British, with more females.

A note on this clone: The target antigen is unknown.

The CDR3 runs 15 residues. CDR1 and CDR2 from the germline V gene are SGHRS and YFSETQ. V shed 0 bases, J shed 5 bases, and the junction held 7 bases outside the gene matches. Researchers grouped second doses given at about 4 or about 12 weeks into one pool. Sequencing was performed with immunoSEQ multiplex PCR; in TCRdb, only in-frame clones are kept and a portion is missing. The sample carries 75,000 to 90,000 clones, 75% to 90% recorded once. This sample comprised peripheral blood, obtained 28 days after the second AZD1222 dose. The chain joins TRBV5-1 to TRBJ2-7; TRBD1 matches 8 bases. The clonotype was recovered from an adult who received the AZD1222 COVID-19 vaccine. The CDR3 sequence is CASSLAFDRGDEQYF. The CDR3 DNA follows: TGCGCCAGCAGCTTGGCCTTCGACAGGGGCGACGAGCAGTACTTC.